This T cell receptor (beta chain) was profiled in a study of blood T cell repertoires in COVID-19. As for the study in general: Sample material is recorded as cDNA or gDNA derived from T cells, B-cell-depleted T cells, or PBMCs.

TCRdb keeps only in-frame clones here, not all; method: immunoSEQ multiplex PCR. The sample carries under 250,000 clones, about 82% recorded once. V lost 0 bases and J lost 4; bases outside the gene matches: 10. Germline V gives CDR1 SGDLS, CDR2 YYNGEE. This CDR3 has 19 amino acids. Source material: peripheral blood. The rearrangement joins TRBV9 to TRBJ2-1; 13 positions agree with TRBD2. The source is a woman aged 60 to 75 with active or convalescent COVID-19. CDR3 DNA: TGTGCCAGCAGCGTAGGGACTAGCGGGGGTCCCACTCTATACAATGAGCAGTTCTTC. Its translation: CASSVGTSGGPTLYNEQFF.